The rows below give T cell receptor beta chains drawn from one sample of a study of regulatory T cells in long-lasting Graves disease. Each CDR3 protein is one row after TCRdb ran MiXCR on the multiplex PCR reads. This table has more than 650,000 distinct CDR3 sequences, around 30% appearing once. The source was peripheral blood mononuclear cells (PBMCs), collected when the disease was refractory, from a patient treated with antithyroid drugs. These receptors came from a female donor with Graves disease. Each CDR3 is given with its conserved first and last residue. The order of the fields is D gene, V gene, J gene, clone size, CDR3 DNA, CDR3 protein. A D gene is named only where the DNA matches it firmly. The listing skips clone size in some rows; elsewhere it reads once, few, many or a size class.

>TRBD2|TRBV11-2|TRBJ2-5|many
TGTGCCAGCAGCCGAGGGACTAGCATAGAAGAGACCCAGTACTTC
CASSRGTSIEETQYF
>TRBD1|TRBV12-3/TRBV12-4|TRBJ1-1|many
TGTGCCAGCAGGGAAGGACAGGGGAACACTGAAGCTTTCTTT
CASREGQGNTEAFF
>.|TRBV7-3|TRBJ2-7|.
TGTGCCAGCAGCTTCGTAGCAAACGAGCAGTACTTC
CASSFVANEQYF
>TRBD1|TRBV29-1|TRBJ2-5|.
TGCAGCGTTGGGGTGACAGGGTGGGAGACCCAGTACTTC
CSVGVTGWETQYF
>.|TRBV6-5|TRBJ1-2|.
TGTGCCAGCAGTTACTCGTCAGGGTCTGGCTACACCTTC
CASSYSSGSGYTF
>TRBD1|TRBV19|TRBJ1-5|few
TGTGCCAGTAGTACTCCCGGGACAGGGCCCGTGAGGCCCCAGCATTTT
CASSTPGTGPVRPQHF
>.|TRBV12-3/TRBV12-4|TRBJ1-5|few
TGTGCCAGCAGTTTACATGGGTATAATCAGCCCCAGCATTTT
CASSLHGYNQPQHF
>TRBD1|TRBV6-1|TRBJ1-2|many
TGTGCCAGCAGGGACAGGGACCTTGGAGGCTACACCTTC
CASRDRDLGGYTF
>.|TRBV20-1|TRBJ2-2|few
TGCAGTGCTCATAGTGCAGCGAACACCGGGGAGCTGTTTTTT
CSAHSAANTGELFF
>TRBD2|TRBV7-6|TRBJ2-5|.
TGTGCCAGCAGCTCCGGGACTAGCGGGATGAGAGAGACCCAGTACTTC
CASSSGTSGMRETQYF
>.|TRBV5-1|TRBJ1-6|.
TGCGCCAGCAGCTTGACGGGACGGCAAAATAATTCACCCCTCCACTTT
CASSLTGRQNNSPLHF
>.|TRBV30|TRBJ1-1|.
TGTGCCTGGAGGGGGGACGCCCGGGGCACTGAAGCTTTCTTT
CAWRGDARGTEAFF
>.|TRBV5-8|TRBJ1-2|many
TGTGCCAGCAGCCGGGGGACGATTGGCTACACCTTC
CASSRGTIGYTF
>TRBD1|TRBV30|TRBJ1-5|.
TGTGCCTGGAGTGTAGGGGGACAGGGCAATCAGCCCCAGCATTTT
CAWSVGGQGNQPQHF
>TRBD1|TRBV7-9|TRBJ1-2|.
TGTGCCAGCAGCGAACAGGGGAGGTTTGGCTATGGCTACACCTTC
CASSEQGRFGYGYTF
>.|TRBV9|TRBJ2-7|.
TGTGCCAGCAGCGCCCAGGGGGGCTCCTACGAGCAGTACTTC
CASSAQGGSYEQYF
>TRBD1|TRBV20-1|TRBJ1-1|.
TGCAGTGCCCGTTGGACAGGGTGGGACACTGAAGCTTTCTTT
CSARWTGWDTEAFF
>TRBD1|TRBV19|TRBJ1-2|.
TGTGCCAGTAGCAGTGACAGGGGGGATCATGGCTACACCTTC
CASSSDRGDHGYTF
>TRBD1|TRBV11-2|TRBJ1-1|.
TGTGCCAGCAGCCTTGATAAAGGGGGCTATACTGAAGCTTTCTTT
CASSLDKGGYTEAFF
>.|TRBV20-1|TRBJ1-2|few
TGCAGTGCTAGGGGGTTGACAGTTCTCAACTATGGCTACACCTTC
CSARGLTVLNYGYTF
>.|TRBV5-1|TRBJ1-2|.
TGCGCCAGCAGCAGGGACACAGGTCCATATGGCTACACCTTC
CASSRDTGPYGYTF
>TRBD2|TRBV10-3|TRBJ2-7|.
TGTGCCATCAGGACGGAGCGGGAGAGGTACGAGCAGTACTTC
CAIRTERERYEQYF
>.|TRBV5-1|TRBJ1-1|.
TGCGCCAGCAGCTTGGTGGGCAATTTGAACACTGAAGCTTTCTTT
CASSLVGNLNTEAFF
>.|TRBV15|TRBJ2-2|.
TGTGCCACCAGCAGGGATCAGGTGGTTCGGAACACCGGGGAGCTGTTTTTT
CATSRDQVVRNTGELFF
>.|TRBV10-3|TRBJ1-2|.
TGTGCCATCAAGGCCCGGGCAGGAGCTAACTATGGCTACACCTTC
CAIKARAGANYGYTF
>TRBD1|TRBV7-9|TRBJ1-1|.
TGTGCCAGCAGCTTGGGACAGGGGGTTCCCGGCACTGAAGCTTTCTTT
CASSLGQGVPGTEAFF
>.|TRBV6-9|TRBJ1-2|few
TGTGCCAGCAGTTACAAATCGGCCAAAAACTATGGCTACACCTTC
CASSYKSAKNYGYTF
>.|TRBV28|TRBJ1-2|.
TGTGCCAGCAGTTTGGGGCAGGGCTACACCTTC
CASSLGQGYTF
>TRBD2|TRBV12-3/TRBV12-4|TRBJ2-7|few
TGTGCCAGCAGCTTAAGGCCCGGTTTAGCGGGAGGGTACGAGCAGTACTTC
CASSLRPGLAGGYEQYF
>.|TRBV12-3/TRBV12-4|TRBJ1-5|many
TGTGCCAGCAGTTTCCGTGGGCAGCCCCAGCATTTT
CASSFRGQPQHF
>.|TRBV19|TRBJ1-1|.
TGTGCCAGTAGTATAGGGTGGGGGGGGATCGCTGAAGCTTTCTTT
CASSIGWGGIAEAFF
>TRBD1|TRBV5-1|TRBJ2-6|.
TGCGCCAGCAGCTTGGATGACAGGGGCTCTGGGGCCAACGTCCTGACTTTC
CASSLDDRGSGANVLTF
>.|TRBV5-4|TRBJ1-6|.
TGTGCCAGCAGCCTCGAATCGACAGGACCAAATTCACCCCTCCACTTT
CASSLESTGPNSPLHF
>.|TRBV28|TRBJ2-5|many
TGTGCCAGCAGTTTCTACAGGGCCCAAGAGACCCAGTACTTC
CASSFYRAQETQYF
>.|TRBV27|TRBJ1-6|many
TGTGCCAGCAGCTTTGGGGGAAATTCACCCCTCCACTTT
CASSFGGNSPLHF
>TRBD2|TRBV11-1|TRBJ2-7|.
TGTGCCAGCAGCTTAGTAGGGACTAGCGGGACCTACGAGCAGTACTTC
CASSLVGTSGTYEQYF
>TRBD2|TRBV6-2/TRBV6-3|TRBJ2-7|many
TGTGCCAGCAGTTTAGCGGGAGGGTTCTACGAGCAGTACTTC
CASSLAGGFYEQYF
>TRBD2|TRBV5-1|TRBJ2-7|.
TGCGCCAGCAGCTTTGAAGCCCCGGGACTAGTCTACGAGCAGTACTTC
CASSFEAPGLVYEQYF
>.|TRBV28|TRBJ1-2|.
TGTGCCAGCAACCGCGGGACAACTTATGGCTACACCTTC
CASNRGTTYGYTF
>TRBD2|TRBV11-2|TRBJ2-7|few
TGTGCCAGCAGCTTAGTCTCTAGCGGGAGGCGGAGAAACTACGAGCAGTACTTC
CASSLVSSGRRRNYEQYF
>TRBD1|TRBV6-1|TRBJ1-1|few
TGTGCCAGCAGTTACTTAGGGACAGGTGGGAACACTGAAGCTTTCTTT
CASSYLGTGGNTEAFF
>.|TRBV6-2/TRBV6-3|TRBJ1-2|few
TGTGCCAGCAGTTACGCCTACAGCGATGGCTACACCTTC
CASSYAYSDGYTF
>.|TRBV7-3|TRBJ2-3|.
TGTGCCAGCAGCCGCACGGGGGCGGGATGGGGGTATGGGAGCACAGATACGCAGTATTTT
CASSRTGAGWGYGSTDTQYF
>.|TRBV28|TRBJ1-5|once
TGTGCCAGCAGCGCGACAGATCAGCCCCAGCATTTT
CASSATDQPQHF
>.|TRBV2|TRBJ2-6|few
TGTGCCAGCAGACCGACACCCTCTGGGGCCAACGTCCTGACTTTC
CASRPTPSGANVLTF
>TRBD1|TRBV19|TRBJ1-1|few
TGTGCCAGTAGCGCAGGGGGCCCTGAAGCTTTCTTT
CASSAGGPEAFF
>TRBD2|TRBV6-5|TRBJ2-5|.
TGTGCCAGCAGTTACCCTGAGACGACTAGCGGGAGGGTCCAAGGGCTCCAAGAGACCCAGTACTTC
CASSYPETTSGRVQGLQETQYF
>.|TRBV19|TRBJ1-1|.
TGTGCCAGTAGTATTCTCAGGGATTCCGCCCTGAACACTGAAGCTTTCTTT
CASSILRDSALNTEAFF
>.|TRBV29-1|TRBJ1-5|few
TGCAGCGCCGGGGGGCGCAATCAGCCCCAGCATTTT
CSAGGRNQPQHF
>.|TRBV29-1|TRBJ1-1|few
TGCAGCGTTACCCGGCAGGGCCGCAATGAAGCTTTCTTT
CSVTRQGRNEAFF